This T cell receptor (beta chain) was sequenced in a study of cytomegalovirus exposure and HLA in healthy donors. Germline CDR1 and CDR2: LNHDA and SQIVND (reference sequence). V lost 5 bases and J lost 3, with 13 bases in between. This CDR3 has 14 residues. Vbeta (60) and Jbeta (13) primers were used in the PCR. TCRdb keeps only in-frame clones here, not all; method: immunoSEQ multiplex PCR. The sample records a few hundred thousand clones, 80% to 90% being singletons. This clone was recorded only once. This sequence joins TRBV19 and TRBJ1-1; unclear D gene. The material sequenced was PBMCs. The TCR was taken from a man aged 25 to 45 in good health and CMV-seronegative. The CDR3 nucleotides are TGTGCCAGTAGTCCCCGGGATTTGGACACTGAAGCTTTCTTT. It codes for CASSPRDLDTEAFF.